This T cell receptor (beta chain) is from a study of cytomegalovirus exposure and HLA in healthy donors. PCR amplification relied on 60 Vbeta primers (plus 13 Jbeta primers). The method was immunoSEQ multiplex PCR; TCRdb's version includes in-frame clones alone and lacks a portion of them. The profile shows 200,000 to 250,000 clones, more than 70% of them singletons. Likely unrecorded immune exposures existed in these nominally healthy donors. The clonotype comes from a human donor in good health. The specimen sequenced was PBMCs.

CDR3 amino acids: CASSRGTSGNLEQYF. The DNA for the CDR3 is TGTGCCAGTAGTCGCGGGACTAGCGGTAATCTGGAGCAGTACTTC. This chain joins TRBV19 and TRBJ2-7, with 11 bases lining up with TRBD2. This CDR3 is 15 amino acids long. The germline V gene has CDR1 LNHDA and CDR2 SQIVND (reference sequence). V lost 5 bases and J lost 7; bases outside the gene matches: 10.